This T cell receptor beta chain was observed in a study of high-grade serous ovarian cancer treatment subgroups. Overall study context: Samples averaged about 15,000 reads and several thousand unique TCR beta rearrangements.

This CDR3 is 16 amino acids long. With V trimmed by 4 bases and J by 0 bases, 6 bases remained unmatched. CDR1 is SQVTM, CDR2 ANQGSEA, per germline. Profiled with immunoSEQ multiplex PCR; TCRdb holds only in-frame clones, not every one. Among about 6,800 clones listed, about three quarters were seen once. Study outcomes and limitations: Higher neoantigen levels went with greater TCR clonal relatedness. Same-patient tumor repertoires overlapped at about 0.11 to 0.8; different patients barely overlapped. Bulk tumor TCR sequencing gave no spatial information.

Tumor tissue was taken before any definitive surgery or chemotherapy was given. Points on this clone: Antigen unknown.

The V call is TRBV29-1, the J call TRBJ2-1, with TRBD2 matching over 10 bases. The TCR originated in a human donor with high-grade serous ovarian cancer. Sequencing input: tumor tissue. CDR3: CSVVLAGANSYNEQFF. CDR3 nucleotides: TGCAGCGTTGTTCTAGCGGGGGCCAACTCCTACAATGAGCAGTTCTTC.